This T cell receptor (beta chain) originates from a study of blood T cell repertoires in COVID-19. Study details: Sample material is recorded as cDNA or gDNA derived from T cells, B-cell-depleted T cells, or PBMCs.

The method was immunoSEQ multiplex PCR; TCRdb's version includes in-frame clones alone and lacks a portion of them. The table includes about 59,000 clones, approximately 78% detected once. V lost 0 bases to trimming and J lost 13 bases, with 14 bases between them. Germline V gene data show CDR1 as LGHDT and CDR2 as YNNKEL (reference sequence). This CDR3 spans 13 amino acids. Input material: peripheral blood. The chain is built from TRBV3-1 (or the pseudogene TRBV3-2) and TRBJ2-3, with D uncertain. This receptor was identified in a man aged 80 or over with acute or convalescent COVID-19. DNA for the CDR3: TGTGCCAGCAGCCAAGAGCTGGGCACGTTTGAGTATTTT. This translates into CASSQELGTFEYF.